The sample holds many counts of the clone carrying this T cell receptor beta chain. Using immunoSEQ multiplex PCR, the repertoire was profiled, and TCRdb retains in-frame clones only, with some absent. This table has roughly 660,000 clones, 90% appearing once. This sample is drawn from a study of shared clonotypes between healthy human individuals. Germline V gene lookup returns CDR1 MRHNA and CDR2 SNTAGT. This CDR3 comprises 15 residues. V shed 6 bases and J 5 bases; nucleotides not matched to a gene: 7. CD45RO+ cells joined CCR7-negative CD45RA+ TemRA cells to form CD8 memory. The specimen sequenced was memory CD8+ T cells from PBMCs. Regarding subset: CD45RO+ cells pooled with CCR7-negative TemRA cells. The gene calls are TRBV6-4 and TRBJ2-2, with 9 bases that match TRBD1. The sequence came from a young man in good health. Some clones in this sample may be carry-over from other donors' samples. This CDR3 reads CASSPTGGETGELFF. CDR3 bases: TGTGCCAGCAGCCCCACAGGGGGCGAGACCGGGGAGCTGTTTTTT.